This is a list of T cell receptor beta chains from one sample in a study of T-cell memory formation after mild COVID-19. Each CDR3 protein is one row after TCRdb ran MiXCR on the 5' RACE reads. The table has around 220,000 distinct CDR3 sequences, approximately 16% seen once; the top ten hold approximately 3.5%. Sequencing input: PBMCs or a T cell subset sorted from them (not recorded which). These TCRs come from a man younger than 30 who had mild COVID-19 (a few samples of this study predate the infection). Cell type and time point are not known. The CDR3 runs from the conserved cysteine through the conserved F or W. The order of the fields is D gene, J gene, V gene, clone size, CDR3 protein, CDR3 DNA. The D gene is left open where the match is weak. Not every row has a clone size; where given, it reads once, few, many or a size class.

d_call: TRBD1; j_call: TRBJ2-5; v_call: TRBV5-1; clone_size: NA; cdr3_aa: CASTNPGQQETQYF; cdr3_nt: TGCGCCAGCACTAACCCGGGACAGCAAGAGACCCAGTACTTC
d_call: NA; j_call: TRBJ2-1; v_call: TRBV5-1; clone_size: NA; cdr3_aa: CASSLAGGPHEQFF; cdr3_nt: TGCGCCAGCAGCTTGGCGGGGGGCCCCCATGAGCAGTTCTTC
d_call: NA; j_call: TRBJ2-1; v_call: TRBV4-2; clone_size: once; cdr3_aa: CASSGANEQFF; cdr3_nt: TGTGCCAGCAGCGGGGCCAATGAGCAGTTCTTC
d_call: TRBD1; j_call: TRBJ1-6; v_call: TRBV3-1; clone_size: NA; cdr3_aa: CASSHRDRGLYSPLHF; cdr3_nt: TGTGCCAGCAGCCATCGCGACAGGGGGCTTTATTCACCCCTCCACTTT
d_call: TRBD1; j_call: TRBJ2-7; v_call: TRBV4-3; clone_size: many; cdr3_aa: CASSQAPGQGSYEQYF; cdr3_nt: TGCGCCAGCAGCCAAGCCCCGGGACAGGGCTCCTACGAGCAGTACTTC
d_call: TRBD2; j_call: TRBJ2-1; v_call: TRBV7-2; clone_size: NA; cdr3_aa: CASSLERGEIYNEQFF; cdr3_nt: TGTGCCAGCAGCTTAGAGCGGGGGGAAATTTACAATGAGCAGTTCTTC
d_call: NA; j_call: TRBJ1-5; v_call: TRBV10-3; clone_size: NA; cdr3_aa: CAISDDRSNQPQHF; cdr3_nt: TGTGCCATCAGTGATGACAGAAGCAATCAGCCCCAGCATTTT
d_call: NA; j_call: TRBJ1-2; v_call: TRBV7-2; clone_size: NA; cdr3_aa: CASSPDSTRRGYTF; cdr3_nt: TGTGCCAGCAGCCCTGACAGCACTCGGAGAGGCTACACCTTC
d_call: NA; j_call: TRBJ2-3; v_call: TRBV4-3; clone_size: few; cdr3_aa: CASSLRDTDTQYF; cdr3_nt: TGCGCCAGCAGCCTCAGGGATACAGATACGCAGTATTTT
d_call: NA; j_call: TRBJ1-5; v_call: TRBV3-1; clone_size: many; cdr3_aa: CASSQAIVGQPQHF; cdr3_nt: TGTGCCAGCAGCCAAGCGATCGTGGGTCAGCCCCAGCATTTT
d_call: NA; j_call: TRBJ1-5; v_call: TRBV9; clone_size: NA; cdr3_aa: CASSTGPDNQPQHF; cdr3_nt: TGTGCCAGCAGCACCGGACCAGACAATCAGCCCCAGCATTTT
d_call: NA; j_call: TRBJ1-5; v_call: TRBV19; clone_size: many; cdr3_aa: CASSIQISNQPQHF; cdr3_nt: TGTGCCAGTAGTATACAGATTAGCAATCAGCCCCAGCATTTT
d_call: NA; j_call: TRBJ2-7; v_call: TRBV6-2/TRBV6-3; clone_size: NA; cdr3_aa: CASSYPETYEQYF; cdr3_nt: TGTGCCAGCAGTTACCCTGAGACCTACGAGCAGTACTTC
d_call: NA; j_call: TRBJ1-3; v_call: TRBV15; clone_size: NA; cdr3_aa: CATARRASGNTIYF; cdr3_nt: TGTGCCACCGCACGGCGAGCCTCTGGAAACACCATATATTTT
d_call: NA; j_call: TRBJ2-2; v_call: TRBV7-8; clone_size: NA; cdr3_aa: CASSLSRLNTGELFF; cdr3_nt: TGTGCCAGCAGCTTAAGCCGACTCAACACCGGGGAGCTGTTTTTT
d_call: NA; j_call: TRBJ2-1; v_call: TRBV24-1; clone_size: NA; cdr3_aa: CATSVNNEQFF; cdr3_nt: TGTGCCACCAGTGTTAACAATGAGCAGTTCTTC
d_call: NA; j_call: TRBJ2-3; v_call: TRBV7-3; clone_size: NA; cdr3_aa: CASSLSARTDTQYF; cdr3_nt: TGTGCCAGCAGCTTAAGTGCTAGGACAGATACGCAGTATTTT
d_call: TRBD2; j_call: TRBJ2-3; v_call: TRBV10-3; clone_size: many; cdr3_aa: CAIGGADTQYF; cdr3_nt: TGTGCCATCGGGGGGGCAGATACGCAGTATTTT
d_call: NA; j_call: TRBJ2-5; v_call: TRBV2; clone_size: NA; cdr3_aa: CASSEVRAQETQYF; cdr3_nt: TGTGCCAGCAGTGAAGTGAGGGCTCAAGAGACCCAGTACTTC
d_call: TRBD1; j_call: TRBJ1-2; v_call: TRBV9; clone_size: few; cdr3_aa: CASSAGQSYGYTF; cdr3_nt: TGTGCCAGCAGCGCGGGACAGTCCTATGGCTACACCTTC
d_call: NA; j_call: TRBJ2-1; v_call: TRBV11-1; clone_size: NA; cdr3_aa: CASSLEDSRTDNEQFF; cdr3_nt: TGTGCCAGCAGCTTAGAGGACAGTCGTACGGACAATGAGCAGTTCTTC
d_call: TRBD1; j_call: TRBJ1-2; v_call: TRBV5-1; clone_size: once; cdr3_aa: CASSLGQGQANYGYTF; cdr3_nt: TGCGCCAGCAGCTTGGGACAGGGACAAGCTAACTATGGCTACACCTTC
d_call: NA; j_call: TRBJ1-1; v_call: TRBV5-1; clone_size: NA; cdr3_aa: CASSLGDSEAFF; cdr3_nt: TGCGCCAGCAGCTTGGGTGACAGTGAAGCTTTCTTT
d_call: TRBD2; j_call: TRBJ2-3; v_call: TRBV20-1; clone_size: few; cdr3_aa: CSAMGLAEVTDTQYF; cdr3_nt: TGCAGTGCTATGGGCCTAGCGGAGGTCACAGATACGCAGTATTTT
d_call: NA; j_call: TRBJ1-3; v_call: TRBV5-8; clone_size: few; cdr3_aa: CASSSSTDRSAGNTIYF; cdr3_nt: TGTGCCAGCAGCTCCTCCACTGACAGGTCTGCGGGAAACACCATATATTTT